This TCR beta chain was sequenced during a study of cytomegalovirus exposure and HLA in healthy donors. In regard to this clone: The antigen remains undetermined. Within the sample, other DNA sequences also encode this same CDR3.

PCR primers comprised 60 Vbeta and 13 Jbeta primers. Study processing details: An analysis performed later counted about 80 million unique TCR beta chains (approximately 10 million of them shared). Assay: immunoSEQ multiplex PCR; the TCRdb copy retains only in-frame clones and omits some. D and trimming were read from the DNA, whereas the V and J calls and clone size are those reported in that table. The sample lists over 80,000 clones; over 65% were seen once. Whole-study findings and limits: In a later analysis, the majority of CMV-associated beta chains seemingly showed HLA restriction. Among immune exposure information, only CMV serostatus was available.

Deletions cut 4 bases from V and 2 bases from J, with 11 bases between. In germline, CDR1 is LGHNA, CDR2 YSLEER. CDR3 length: 14 residues. Sample: PBMCs. The receptor's source is a woman younger than 30 in good health and CMV-seropositive. The genes are TRBV4-3 and TRBJ2-5; tentative D call: TRBD2 (6 bases). CDR3 region: CASSPLSGQETQYF. The DNA for the CDR3 is TGCGCCAGCAGCCCCCTTAGCGGACAAGAGACCCAGTACTTC.